This T cell receptor (beta chain) is from a study of T cell repertoires in cytomegalovirus infection. Background on the study: CMV epitopes used comprised recently identified HLA-C-restricted ones and well-studied HLA-B-restricted ones.

Details on this clonotype: Its antigen is as yet unknown.

Germline V lookup: CDR1 SGHVS, CDR2 FNYEAQ. There are 17 residues in the CDR3. V was clipped by 0 bases and J by 0 bases; unmatched bases: 5. TCRdb reanalysed the reads using MiXCR and keeps one entry per CDR3 protein. Of about 700,000 distinct CDR3 sequences detected, 33% appear once; the ten largest clones hold around a sixth. The TCR originated in a human donor in good health (CMV status not recorded). Some clones in this sample may be carry-over from other donors' samples. V and J are TRBV7-6 and TRBJ2-3; 8 bases are a match to TRBD2. The material was cultured PBMCs, obtained from culture after CMV antigen stimulation. The CDR3 spells CASSLAGGARSTDTQYF. CDR3 bases: TGTGCCAGCAGCTTAGCCGGGGGGGCCCGCAGCACAGATACGCAGTATTTT.